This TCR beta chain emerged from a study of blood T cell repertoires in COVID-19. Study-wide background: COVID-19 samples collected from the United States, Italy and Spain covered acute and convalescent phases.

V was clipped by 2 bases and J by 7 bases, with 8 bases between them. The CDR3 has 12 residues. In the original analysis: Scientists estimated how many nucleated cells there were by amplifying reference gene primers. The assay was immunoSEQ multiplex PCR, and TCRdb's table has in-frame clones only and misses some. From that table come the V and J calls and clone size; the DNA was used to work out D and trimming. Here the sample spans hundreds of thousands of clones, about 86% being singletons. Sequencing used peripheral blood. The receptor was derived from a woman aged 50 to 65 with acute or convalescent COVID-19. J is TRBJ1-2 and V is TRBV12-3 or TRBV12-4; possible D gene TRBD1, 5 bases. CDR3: CASSLQGAGYTF. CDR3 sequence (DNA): TGTGCCAGCAGTTTACAGGGCGCTGGCTACACCTTC.